Below, 10 T cell receptor beta chains from the same sample are listed, as sequenced in a study of tumor-infiltrating lymphocytes in primary liver carcinoma (dated by TCRdb to about 2017). The run used an Illumina HiSeq 2500. Using a constant-region primer and ProtoScript II reverse transcriptase, TCRbeta-specific cDNA was reverse-transcribed from about 0.45 ug total RNA. The TCRbeta libraries were prepared through three rounds of nested multiplex PCR following a slightly modified ARM-PCR procedure. Each of the first two PCR rounds ran for about 10 cycles using multiplex TRBV1-TRBV30 forward primers together with a Cbeta reverse primer. The public reads were quality trimmed at Q25 with fastp and then assembled into clones with MiXCR by TCRdb, keeping productive beta chains. Every entry covers one CDR3 protein and lists the most common genes and DNA from its rows. The sample includes about 78,000 distinct CDR3 sequences, with 60% to 75% observed a single time. Roughly 25% of the sample is held by the ten biggest clonotypes.

Total RNA and DNA were co-extracted from approximately 20-30 mg of bulk tissue with the AllPrep DNA/RNA mini kit, without cell sorting. The specimen sequenced was liver tumor tissue from sampling region 4. Taken with the paper, the label for cell subset or site translates to: tumor region T4, right-lateral pole. The origin of the receptors is a man in his forties or fifties with primary liver carcinoma and hepatitis B virus infection.

This chain links TRBV7-9 with TRBJ1-2, with 7 bases lining up with TRBD1. The CDR3 runs 13 residues. CDR1 and CDR2 (germline): SEHNR, FQNEAQ (reference sequence). CDR3 protein: CARSPTGIYGYTF. The DNA of the CDR3 is TGTGCAAGGAGCCCGACAGGGATTTATGGCTACACCTTC.

To note about this clonotype: The junction and the germline gene differ at one end; a read error may be behind it. The genes are TRBV11-2 and TRBJ2-3; D remains unclear. The CDR3 contains 16 residues. The germline V gene has CDR1 SGHAT and CDR2 FQNNGV. CDR3 bases: TGTGTCAGCAGCTTCAGTTTAACGGCTGAGACAGATACGCAGTATTTT. Translated: CVSSFSLTAETDTQYF.

This chain connects TRBV6-5 to TRBJ2-5, with a tentative D call TRBD2 (5 bases). The germline V and J ends were trimmed by 6 bases and 7 bases, with 27 bases remaining between them. The germline gives CDR1 MNHEY, CDR2 SVGAGI. CDR3 length: 17 amino acids. This chain's CDR3 is CASSYDKRSYSGGTQYF. CDR3 nucleotide sequence: TGTGCCAGCAGCTACGACAAGCGGAGTTATAGTGGAGGGACCCAGTACTTC.

The chain recombines TRBV3-1 with TRBJ2-5; no clear D. V lost 3 bases and J 3 bases, leaving 17 bases between the germline ends. Looked up from germline, CDR1 is LGHDT and CDR2 is YNNKEL (reference sequence). This CDR3 has 16 amino acids. The CDR3 here is CASSHRERLTEETQYF. The DNA of the CDR3 is TGTGCCAGCAGCCACCGAGAGAGGTTGACGGAAGAGACCCAGTACTTC.

With regard to this clonotype: One base away lies a much larger clone, so this may be a sequencing read error. V is TRBV5-1 and J is TRBJ2-7; TRBD2 aligns across 12 bases. CDR1 and CDR2 (germline): SGHRS, YFSETQ. The CDR3 is 17 residues long. CDR3 bases: TGCGCCAGCAGCTTGGGACTAGCGGGAGTTCACTCCTACGAGAAGTACTTC. It encodes CASSLGLAGVHSYEKYF.

As concerns this clonotype: A much bigger clone sits one base away, suggesting this may be a read error. This CDR3 is CAWSLWERGEQYF. CDR3 DNA: TGTGCCTGGAGTCTTTGGGAGAGGGGCGAGCAGTACTTC. This sequence joins TRBV30 and TRBJ2-7; the D call may be TRBD1 or TRBD2 (5 bases each). The CDR3 spans 13 residues. Germline V lookup: CDR1 GTSNPN, CDR2 SVGIG (reference sequence). The V end was cut by 2 bases, the J end by 6 bases, with 14 bases between.

Turning to this clonotype: A much larger clone differs by one base, so this may be a read error. The V gene is TRBV28, the J gene TRBJ1-1; TRBD1 is a possible D gene (6 bases). CDR3 length: 12 residues. Germline V gene lookup returns CDR1 MDHEN and CDR2 SYDVKM. Here the CDR3 reads CASLGGYTETFF. DNA for the CDR3: TGTGCCAGCCTGGGGGGCTACACTGAAACTTTCTTT.

This clonotype was seen at least ten times. This chain joins TRBV6-1 and TRBJ2-5, with D perhaps matching TRBD1 or TRBD2 (5 bases each). CDR1 MNHNS and CDR2 SASEGT come from the germline V gene. This CDR3 is built from 14 residues. Trimming removed 1 base from V and 7 bases from J, with 13 bases in between. This CDR3 reads CASSEVGTAGTQYF. The CDR3 DNA reads as TGTGCCAGCAGTGAAGTGGGGACGGCAGGGACCCAGTACTTC.

For this clonotype: The junction shows a germline mismatch at one end, possibly a read error. The chain has TRBV11-2 and TRBJ1-1; D gene unclear. Germline-derived CDR1 and CDR2 are SGHAT and FQNNGV. This CDR3 spans 16 amino acids. The CDR3 nucleotides are TGTGACAGCAGCTTCGATTCGGACGGAAGAGTCGCCGAAGCTTTCTTT. It is translated as CDSSFDSDGRVAEAFF.

This clonotype came up a few times. This chain joins TRBV2 and TRBJ1-1; 8 positions agree with TRBD1. CDR3 size: 14 residues. CDR1 is SNHLY and CDR2 is FYNNEI in the germline V gene. J gave up 5 bases and V 5 bases, and 7 bases lay outside the gene matches. The CDR3 is CASSNDRGGTEAFF. The CDR3 nucleotides are TGTGCCAGCAGTAATGACAGGGGAGGTACTGAAGCTTTCTTT.